This TCR beta chain emerged from a study of shared clonotypes between healthy human individuals. Overall study findings and caveats: Memory subsets had estimated richness that was generally smaller than that of naive subsets.

Regarding this clone: The antigen is unknown.

Germline lookup yields CDR1 KGHSH and CDR2 LQKENI. The J segment lost 0 bases and the V segment lost 4 bases, leaving 5 bases of the junction unmatched. The CDR3 runs 17 residues. For every subset, genomic DNA was evenly distributed across several immunoSEQ plates. TCRdb's copy holds only in-frame clones and misses some; the assay was immunoSEQ multiplex PCR. The sample has over 2 million clones, over 85% seen once. Investigators divided CD4+ cells into CD45RA+ naive and CD45RA-negative memory subsets. The sequenced material came from naive CD4+ T cells sorted from blood. Subset: CD45RA+ positively selected. The sequence derives from a man between 18 and 29 years old in good health. V usage is TRBV18 and J usage is TRBJ2-3; 12 positions match TRBD2. Written as DNA, the CDR3 is TGTGCCAGCTCACTTGGACTAGCGGGGCCGAGCACAGATACGCAGTATTTT. Translating gives CASSLGLAGPSTDTQYF. The whole variable domain, remainder taken from reference TRBV18 and TRBJ2-3, is NAGVMQNPRHLVRRRGQEARLRCSPMKGHSHVYWYRQLPEEGLKFMVYLQKENIIDESGMPKERFSAEFPKEGPSILRIQQVVRGDSAAYFCASSLGLAGPSTDTQYFGPGTRLTVL.